This TCR beta chain was recorded in a study of blood T cell repertoires in COVID-19. Turning to the study itself: Samples came from the United States, Italy and Spain, spanning acute and convalescent COVID-19. The analysed material was cDNA or gDNA that came from T cells, B-cell-depleted T cells, or PBMCs.

The J segment lost 5 bases and the V segment lost 6 bases, leaving 1 base of the junction unmatched. The CDR3 loop spans 12 amino acids. Assay used: immunoSEQ multiplex PCR; TCRdb lists only in-frame clones, some missing. This table holds 150,000 to 200,000 clones, more than 85% found once. Across 20 to 25 US areas, participants ranged in age from 18 to 89 years. Grouping used clinical history reported by participants in a survey and questionnaire. The origin of this receptor is a human donor with acute COVID-19. The donor label of this sample is uncertain. The J gene is TRBJ2-1, the V gene TRBV12-3 or TRBV12-4; 7 nucleotides align to TRBD2. Sequenced: PBMCs or T cells enriched from blood (not recorded which). The chain's CDR3 is CASRGGHNEQFF. The DNA for the CDR3 is TGTGCCAGCAGGGGAGGGCACAATGAGCAGTTCTTC.